This is a list of T cell receptor beta chains from one sample in a study of cytomegalovirus exposure and HLA in healthy donors. The repertoire was sequenced with immunoSEQ multiplex PCR; TCRdb's copy has only in-frame clones and lacks some. The sample has some 120,000 clones; 70% to 80% are singletons. Sequencing was carried out using PBMCs. The receptors come from a human donor in good health. CDR3s include the opening cysteine and the closing phenylalanine or tryptophan. D genes are given only for firm matches. A clone size is listed for some rows: how often the clone was seen (once, few, many), or a class if it is expanded.

clone_size: -; d_call: -; j_call: TRBJ1-3; v_call: TRBV7-2; cdr3_aa: CASRYSGNTIYF; cdr3_nt: TGTGCCAGCCGTTACTCTGGAAACACCATATATTTT
clone_size: -; d_call: -; j_call: TRBJ2-2; v_call: TRBV7-6; cdr3_aa: CASRGPGQNTGELFF; cdr3_nt: TGTGCCAGCCGAGGACCCGGACAGAACACCGGGGAGCTGTTTTTT
clone_size: -; d_call: -; j_call: TRBJ2-1; v_call: TRBV19; cdr3_aa: CASSRLEGYNEQFF; cdr3_nt: TGTGCCAGTAGCCGACTAGAAGGGTACAATGAGCAGTTCTTC
clone_size: once; d_call: TRBD2; j_call: TRBJ2-1; v_call: TRBV29-1; cdr3_aa: CSVESVAGGRYNEQFF; cdr3_nt: TGCAGCGTTGAATCGGTGGCGGGAGGCCGATACAATGAGCAGTTCTTC
clone_size: -; d_call: -; j_call: TRBJ2-7; v_call: TRBV19; cdr3_aa: CASKHSGSYEQYF; cdr3_nt: TGTGCCAGTAAGCATAGCGGCTCCTACGAGCAGTACTTC
clone_size: -; d_call: -; j_call: TRBJ2-7; v_call: TRBV4-1; cdr3_aa: CASSQVRGPYEQYF; cdr3_nt: TGCGCCAGCAGCCAAGTCAGGGGACCCTACGAGCAGTACTTC
clone_size: -; d_call: -; j_call: TRBJ1-4; v_call: TRBV7-9; cdr3_aa: CASSLDSSTNEKLFF; cdr3_nt: TGTGCCAGCAGCCTGGACAGCTCAACTAATGAAAAACTGTTTTTT
clone_size: -; d_call: -; j_call: TRBJ2-1; v_call: TRBV5-1; cdr3_aa: CASSAELASNEQFF; cdr3_nt: TGCGCCAGCAGCGCCGAACTAGCCTCCAATGAGCAGTTCTTC
clone_size: -; d_call: -; j_call: TRBJ1-3; v_call: TRBV10-2; cdr3_aa: CASSEMGRSSSGNTIYF; cdr3_nt: TGCGCCAGCAGTGAAATGGGCAGGTCCTCCTCTGGAAACACCATATATTTT
clone_size: few; d_call: TRBD1; j_call: TRBJ2-7; v_call: TRBV7-8; cdr3_aa: CASRNRDRGYEQYF; cdr3_nt: TGTGCCAGCAGGAACCGGGACAGGGGTTACGAGCAGTACTTC
clone_size: -; d_call: TRBD1; j_call: TRBJ1-1; v_call: TRBV6-5; cdr3_aa: CATRQGLTEAFF; cdr3_nt: TGTGCCACCCGACAGGGTCTCACTGAAGCTTTCTTT
clone_size: -; d_call: TRBD1; j_call: TRBJ1-1; v_call: TRBV2; cdr3_aa: CASSEMGTGVQAFF; cdr3_nt: TGTGCCAGCAGTGAAATGGGGACAGGGGTACAAGCTTTCTTT
clone_size: -; d_call: -; j_call: TRBJ2-7; v_call: TRBV5-1; cdr3_aa: CASSLEGLLYEQYF; cdr3_nt: TGCGCCAGCAGCTTGGAGGGACTCCTCTACGAGCAGTACTTC
clone_size: -; d_call: -; j_call: TRBJ2-7; v_call: TRBV6-5; cdr3_aa: CASSYGTLSYEQYF; cdr3_nt: TGTGCCAGCAGTTACGGGACTCTCTCCTACGAGCAGTACTTC
clone_size: few; d_call: -; j_call: TRBJ1-5; v_call: TRBV28; cdr3_aa: CASLPPAVGEPQHF; cdr3_nt: TGTGCCAGCCTCCCTCCTGCCGTAGGGGAGCCCCAGCATTTT
clone_size: -; d_call: TRBD2; j_call: TRBJ2-5; v_call: TRBV7-9; cdr3_aa: CASSLPGLAGNSETQYF; cdr3_nt: TGTGCCAGCAGCTTACCAGGACTAGCGGGAAACTCCGAGACCCAGTACTTC
clone_size: -; d_call: -; j_call: TRBJ1-3; v_call: TRBV11-2; cdr3_aa: CASSLAPTTDTIYF; cdr3_nt: TGTGCCAGCAGCTTAGCCCCAACGACTGACACCATATATTTT
clone_size: -; d_call: TRBD1; j_call: TRBJ2-2; v_call: TRBV2; cdr3_aa: CASSWDRNTGELFF; cdr3_nt: TGTGCCAGCAGCTGGGACAGGAACACCGGGGAGCTGTTTTTT
clone_size: -; d_call: TRBD1; j_call: TRBJ2-1; v_call: TRBV6-6; cdr3_aa: CASSPGQGALGEQFF; cdr3_nt: TGTGCCAGCAGCCCGGGACAGGGGGCTTTGGGTGAGCAGTTCTTC
clone_size: -; d_call: TRBD1; j_call: TRBJ2-4; v_call: TRBV14; cdr3_aa: CASSNSGGHAKNIQYF; cdr3_nt: TGTGCCAGCAGCAACTCAGGGGGCCACGCCAAAAACATTCAGTACTTC
clone_size: -; d_call: TRBD1; j_call: TRBJ1-5; v_call: TRBV7-9; cdr3_aa: CASSLGGTGMGNQPQHF; cdr3_nt: TGTGCCAGCAGCTTAGGGGGGACAGGGATGGGCAATCAGCCCCAGCATTTT
clone_size: -; d_call: TRBD2; j_call: TRBJ2-7; v_call: TRBV10-3; cdr3_aa: CAISEGLAGGKQYF; cdr3_nt: TGTGCCATCAGTGAGGGACTAGCGGGAGGGAAGCAGTACTTC
clone_size: -; d_call: -; j_call: TRBJ1-1; v_call: TRBV19; cdr3_aa: CASRTRGVPEAFF; cdr3_nt: TGTGCCAGTAGGACCAGGGGCGTCCCTGAAGCTTTCTTT
clone_size: -; d_call: -; j_call: TRBJ1-2; v_call: TRBV6-1; cdr3_aa: CATNRDYGYTF; cdr3_nt: TGTGCCACCAACAGGGACTATGGCTACACCTTC
clone_size: -; d_call: -; j_call: TRBJ2-7; v_call: TRBV10-3; cdr3_aa: CAISESVGAGDEQYF; cdr3_nt: TGTGCCATCAGTGAGTCGGTAGGGGCAGGGGACGAGCAGTACTTC
clone_size: -; d_call: TRBD2; j_call: TRBJ2-7; v_call: TRBV10-3; cdr3_aa: CAISDFSLAGLEQYF; cdr3_nt: TGTGCCATCAGTGATTTTAGTCTAGCGGGACTCGAGCAGTACTTC
clone_size: few; d_call: -; j_call: TRBJ1-5; v_call: TRBV27; cdr3_aa: CASSLKPPGVNQPQHF; cdr3_nt: TGTGCCAGCAGTTTGAAGCCCCCAGGGGTCAATCAGCCCCAGCATTTT
clone_size: -; d_call: -; j_call: TRBJ2-7; v_call: TRBV19; cdr3_aa: CASSISRAAYEQYF; cdr3_nt: TGTGCCAGTAGTATCTCCAGGGCCGCCTACGAGCAGTACTTC
clone_size: -; d_call: TRBD1; j_call: TRBJ2-5; v_call: TRBV29-1; cdr3_aa: CSVKNRGRWETQYF; cdr3_nt: TGCAGCGTCAAGAACAGGGGGCGATGGGAGACCCAGTACTTC
clone_size: few; d_call: -; j_call: TRBJ2-3; v_call: TRBV6-4; cdr3_aa: CASSGSALRTDTQYF; cdr3_nt: TGTGCCAGCAGTGGAAGCGCCTTACGCACAGATACGCAGTATTTT
clone_size: few; d_call: TRBD2; j_call: TRBJ2-6; v_call: TRBV27; cdr3_aa: CASSLNPRTSGRSGANVLTF; cdr3_nt: TGTGCCAGCAGTTTAAACCCCCGGACTAGCGGGAGATCTGGGGCCAACGTCCTGACTTTC
clone_size: -; d_call: TRBD2; j_call: TRBJ2-2; v_call: TRBV11-3; cdr3_aa: CASSLDSPGGWTGELFF; cdr3_nt: TGTGCCAGCAGCTTAGATTCCCCGGGGGGATGGACCGGGGAGCTGTTTTTT
clone_size: -; d_call: -; j_call: TRBJ1-1; v_call: TRBV7-2; cdr3_aa: CASSPGFPFGAFF; cdr3_nt: TGTGCCAGCAGCCCAGGATTCCCCTTCGGAGCTTTCTTT
clone_size: -; d_call: -; j_call: TRBJ2-7; v_call: TRBV11-2; cdr3_aa: CASSLVWRGSQYEQYF; cdr3_nt: TGTGCCAGCAGCTTAGTGTGGCGTGGGAGTCAGTACGAGCAGTACTTC
clone_size: -; d_call: TRBD1; j_call: TRBJ1-4; v_call: TRBV9; cdr3_aa: CASSVGEGGHEKLFF; cdr3_nt: TGTGCCAGCAGCGTAGGGGAAGGGGGCCATGAAAAACTGTTTTTT
clone_size: -; d_call: -; j_call: TRBJ1-1; v_call: TRBV30; cdr3_aa: CAWRQGGTEAFF; cdr3_nt: TGTGCCTGGAGGCAGGGTGGCACTGAAGCTTTCTTT
clone_size: -; d_call: -; j_call: TRBJ2-2; v_call: TRBV5-4; cdr3_aa: CASSYFTGGGGELFF; cdr3_nt: TGTGCCAGCAGCTACTTCACAGGGGGGGGAGGGGAGCTGTTTTTT
clone_size: -; d_call: TRBD1; j_call: TRBJ1-2; v_call: TRBV7-2; cdr3_aa: CASSPTGGDYGYTF; cdr3_nt: TGTGCCAGCAGCCCGACAGGGGGCGACTATGGCTACACCTTC
clone_size: few; d_call: -; j_call: TRBJ2-3; v_call: TRBV4-2; cdr3_aa: CASSQEWRDTQYF; cdr3_nt: TGTGCCAGCAGCCAGGAATGGAGGGATACGCAGTATTTT
clone_size: few; d_call: TRBD2; j_call: TRBJ2-5; v_call: TRBV4-1; cdr3_aa: CASSQGSWLAGDAETQYF; cdr3_nt: TGCGCCAGCAGCCAAGGTTCCTGGCTAGCGGGAGACGCTGAGACCCAGTACTTC
clone_size: -; d_call: -; j_call: TRBJ1-2; v_call: TRBV4-3; cdr3_aa: CASSQDILWGDGYTF; cdr3_nt: TGCGCCAGCAGCCAAGACATTCTGTGGGGGGATGGCTACACCTTC
clone_size: once; d_call: -; j_call: TRBJ2-7; v_call: TRBV6-5; cdr3_aa: CASSYSGGSSYEQYF; cdr3_nt: TGTGCCAGCAGTTACTCGGGGGGAAGCTCCTACGAGCAGTACTTC
clone_size: -; d_call: -; j_call: TRBJ2-7; v_call: TRBV7-2; cdr3_aa: CASSWGGLEQYF; cdr3_nt: TGTGCCAGCAGCTGGGGGGGGCTCGAGCAGTACTTC
clone_size: -; d_call: TRBD1; j_call: TRBJ1-1; v_call: TRBV7-2; cdr3_aa: CASSLVTSQGTEAFF; cdr3_nt: TGTGCCAGCAGCTTAGTGACATCACAGGGGACTGAAGCTTTCTTT
clone_size: -; d_call: TRBD1; j_call: TRBJ1-5; v_call: TRBV6-6; cdr3_aa: CASSYQGGGNQPQHF; cdr3_nt: TGTGCCAGCAGTTACCAGGGGGGCGGCAATCAGCCCCAGCATTTT
clone_size: -; d_call: -; j_call: TRBJ2-7; v_call: TRBV7-2; cdr3_aa: CASSSQGSSYEQYF; cdr3_nt: TGTGCCAGCAGCTCACAGGGATCGTCCTACGAGCAGTACTTC
clone_size: -; d_call: -; j_call: TRBJ2-7; v_call: TRBV11-2; cdr3_aa: CASSPRHDYEQYF; cdr3_nt: TGTGCCAGCAGCCCCCGACACGACTACGAGCAGTACTTC